Listed here is a single TCR beta chain. The data derive from a study of Ad26.COV2.S vaccination and SARS-CoV-2 variants. The repertoire was sequenced with immunoSEQ multiplex PCR; TCRdb's copy has only in-frame clones and lacks some. The sample consists of around 300,000 clones, roughly 90% of them appearing once. The treatment is: some 20 received Ad26.COV2.S at low or high dose, single or two shots; roughly 5 received placebo; per-sample allocation not given. Sampling took place 63 days after the first vaccine or placebo injection. The length of the CDR3 is 15 residues. The V gene end was trimmed by 2 bases and the J gene end by 7 bases; junction bases not matched to a gene: 5. Germline V CDR1 and CDR2: SGHNT, YYREEE (reference sequence).

The TCR was taken from a person between 18 and 65 years old who received the Ad26.COV2.S COVID-19 vaccine or a placebo. Sequences were derived from peripheral blood, sampled in a trial of Ad26.COV2.S vaccine versus placebo. V and J are TRBV5-4 and TRBJ1-4; TRBD1 matches at 10 bases. The CDR3 coding sequence is TGTGCCAGCAGCTTCGCGGGACAGGGGATTGAAAAACTGTTTTTT. It codes for CASSFAGQGIEKLFF.